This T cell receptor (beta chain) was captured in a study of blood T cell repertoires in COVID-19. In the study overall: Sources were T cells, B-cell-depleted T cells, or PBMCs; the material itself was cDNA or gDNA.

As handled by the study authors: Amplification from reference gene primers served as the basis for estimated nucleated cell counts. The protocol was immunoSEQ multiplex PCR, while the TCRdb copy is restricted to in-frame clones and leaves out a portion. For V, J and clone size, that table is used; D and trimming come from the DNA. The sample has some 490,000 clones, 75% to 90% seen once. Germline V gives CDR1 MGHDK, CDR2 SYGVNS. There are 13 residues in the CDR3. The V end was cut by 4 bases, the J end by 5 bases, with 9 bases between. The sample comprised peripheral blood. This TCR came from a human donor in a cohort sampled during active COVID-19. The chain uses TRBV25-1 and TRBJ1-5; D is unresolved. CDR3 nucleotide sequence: TGTGCCAGCAGTGCCGACATAGATCAGCCCCAGCATTTT. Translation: CASSADIDQPQHF.